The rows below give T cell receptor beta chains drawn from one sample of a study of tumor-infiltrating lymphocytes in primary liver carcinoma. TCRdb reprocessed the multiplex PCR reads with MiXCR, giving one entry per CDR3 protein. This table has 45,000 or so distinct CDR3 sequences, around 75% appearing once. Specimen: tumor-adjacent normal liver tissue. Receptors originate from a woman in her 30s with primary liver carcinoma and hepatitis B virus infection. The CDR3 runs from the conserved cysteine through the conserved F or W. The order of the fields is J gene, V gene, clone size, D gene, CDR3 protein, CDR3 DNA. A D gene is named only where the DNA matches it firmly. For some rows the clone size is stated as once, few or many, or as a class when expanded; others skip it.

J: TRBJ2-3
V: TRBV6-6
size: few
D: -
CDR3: CASSYSLGSGSTDTQYF
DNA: TGTGCTAGCAGTTACTCTCTTGGCAGCGGGTCCACAGATACGCAGTATTTT

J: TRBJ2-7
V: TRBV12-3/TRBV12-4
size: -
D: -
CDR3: CAGSPSSNRYEQYF
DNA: TGTGCCGGCAGTCCCTCGAGCAATCGATACGAGCAGTACTTC

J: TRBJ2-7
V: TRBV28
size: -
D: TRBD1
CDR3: CASSLFGWGTGLYEQYF
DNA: TGTGCCAGTAGTTTATTTGGATGGGGGACAGGGCTCTACGAGCAGTACTTC

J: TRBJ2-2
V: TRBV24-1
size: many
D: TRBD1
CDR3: CATSDLQGDTGELFF
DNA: TGTGCCACCAGTGATTTGCAGGGGGACACCGGGGAGCTGTTTTTT

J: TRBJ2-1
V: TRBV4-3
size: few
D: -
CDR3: CVSSHTELVNEQFF
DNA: TGCGTCAGCAGCCACACAGAGTTAGTAAATGAGCAGTTCTTC

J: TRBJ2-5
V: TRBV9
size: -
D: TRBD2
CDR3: CASSVGSGSGQETQYF
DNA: TGTGCCAGCAGCGTAGGTAGCGGGAGCGGTCAAGAGACCCAGTACTTC

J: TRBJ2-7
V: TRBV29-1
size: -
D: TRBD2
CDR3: CSFRTSGSLKDQYF
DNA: TGCAGTTTCCGAACTAGCGGGAGTCTTAAGGACCAGTACTTC

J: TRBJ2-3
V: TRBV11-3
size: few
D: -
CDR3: CVSKFTDSQYF
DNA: TGTGTCAGCAAGTTCACAGATTCGCAGTATTTT

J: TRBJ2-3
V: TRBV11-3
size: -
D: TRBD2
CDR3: CVSNLGFGAGAGGTDTQYF
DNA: TGTGTAAGCAACTTAGGTTTTGGAGCGGGAGCAGGAGGCACAGATACGCAGTATTTT

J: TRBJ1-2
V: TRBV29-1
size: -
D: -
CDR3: CSVASRGSRDGFTF
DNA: TGCAGCGTTGCCAGCCGGGGGAGTCGAGATGGCTTCACCTTC

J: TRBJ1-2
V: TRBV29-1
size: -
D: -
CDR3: CSVWGTRLNYGYTF
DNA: TGCAGCGTTTGGGGGACAAGGCTCAACTATGGCTACACATTC

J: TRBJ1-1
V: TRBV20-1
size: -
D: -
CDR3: CSARSTHNTEAFF
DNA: TGCAGTGCTAGAAGTACACATAACACTGAAGCTTTCTTT

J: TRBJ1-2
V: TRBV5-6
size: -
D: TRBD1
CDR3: CASTSGRTGGYDYTF
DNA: TGTGCCAGCACCTCCGGGCGGACAGGGGGCTATGACTACACCTTC

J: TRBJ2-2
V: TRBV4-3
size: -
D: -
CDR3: CASSQGLGGTGVLFF
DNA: TGCGCCAGTAGCCAAGGACTGGGTGGCACCGGGGTGCTGTTTTTT

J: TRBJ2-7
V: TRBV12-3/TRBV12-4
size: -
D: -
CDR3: CTSSFTGAGQYF
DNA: TGTACCAGCAGTTTCACTGGGGCCGGGCAGTACTTC

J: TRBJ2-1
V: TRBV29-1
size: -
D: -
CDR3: CSVKSERINEQFF
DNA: TGCAGCGTCAAAAGCGAGAGGATCAATGAGCAGTTCTTC

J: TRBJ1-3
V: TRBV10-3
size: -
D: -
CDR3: CTISESVPGNTTYF
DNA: TGTACCATCAGTGAGTCAGTTCCTGGAAACACCACATATTTT

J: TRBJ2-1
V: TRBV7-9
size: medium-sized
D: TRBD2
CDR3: CASSYRGVAGHEQFF
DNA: TGTGCCAGCAGCTACCGTGGGGTAGCGGGACATGAGCAGTTCTTC

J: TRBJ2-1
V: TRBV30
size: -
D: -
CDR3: CALSKGLSHNGQFF
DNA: TGTGCCTTGAGTAAAGGACTTTCTCACAATGGGCAGTTCTTC

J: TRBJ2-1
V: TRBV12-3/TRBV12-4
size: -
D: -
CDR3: CATTWTPRGEQFF
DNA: TGTGCCACTACCTGGACTCCGCGGGGAGAGCAGTTCTTC

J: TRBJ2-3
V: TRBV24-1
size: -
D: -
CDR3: CATSDFTGAIDTQYF
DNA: TGTGCCACCAGTGATTTTACCGGGGCCATAGATACGCAGTATTTT

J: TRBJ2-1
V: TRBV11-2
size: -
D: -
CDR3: CASSTSLAGYNEQLF
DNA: TGTGCCAGCAGCACCTCTCTAGCAGGATACAATGAGCAGTTGTTC

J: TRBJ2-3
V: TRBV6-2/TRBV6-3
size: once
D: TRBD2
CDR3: CASSYTPREVVADTQYF
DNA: TGTGCCAGCAGTTACACACCGCGGGAGGTCGTTGCAGATACGCAGTATTTT

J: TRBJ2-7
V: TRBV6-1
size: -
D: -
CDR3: CASIPRQGGYEQYF
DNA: TGTGCCAGCATACCTAGACAGGGAGGCTACGAGCAGTACTTC

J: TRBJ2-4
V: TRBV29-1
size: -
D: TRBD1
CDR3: CGAPQPDRGDIQYF
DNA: TGCGGCGCCCCCCAGCCCGACAGGGGGGACATTCAGTACTTC

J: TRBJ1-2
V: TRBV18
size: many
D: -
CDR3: CASSPVTGTQTNGYTF
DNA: TGTGCCAGCTCACCCGTGACCGGTACACAAACCAATGGCTACACCTTC

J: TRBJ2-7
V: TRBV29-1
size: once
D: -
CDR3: CSVTDIASYEQYF
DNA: TGCAGCGTTACGGACATTGCTTCGTACGAGCAGTACTTC